This T cell receptor beta chain was documented in a study of T cell responses to AZD1222 COVID-19 vaccine. The overall study: Second-dose timings of about 4 or about 12 weeks were pooled. Points from the study as a whole: Close to half of spike-specific TCRs reportedly recognize unmutated variant regions. Spike was spanned by vaccine-associated CD4 TCRs, with dominance at 160-218 and 743-854.

This clone showed up just once. The antigen is undetermined. Clones were sequenced by immunoSEQ multiplex PCR, and TCRdb holds only the in-frame ones, with some missing. The sample includes about 100,000 clones, 87% of them seen just once. CDR3 length: 15 residues. With 5 bases clipped from V and 1 base from J, the junction kept 6 bases outside the gene matches. Per germline, CDR1 LNHNV and CDR2 YYDKDF (reference sequence). The chain combines TRBV15 with TRBJ1-2; 8 bases are shared with TRBD1. The sample consisted of peripheral blood, taken on day 0 of AZD1222 vaccination. The TCR originated in an adult in good health. The CDR3 DNA reads as TGTGCCACCAGCCCCCGGACAGGGCTTAACTATGGCTACACCTTC. Encoded protein: CATSPRTGLNYGYTF. Full variable domain (outside the CDR3, taken from reference TRBV15 and TRBJ1-2): DAMVIQNPRYQVTQFGKPVTLSCSQTLNHNVMYWYQQKSSQAPKLLFHYYDKDFNNEADTPDNFQSRRPNTSFCFLDIRSPGLGDTAMYLCATSPRTGLNYGYTFGSGTRLTVV.